This TCR beta chain was captured in a study of siplizumab effects on memory and regulatory T cells. Trimming pared 1 base from V and 5 bases from J, leaving 5 bases between. The CDR3 runs 13 residues. CDR1 SGHTA and CDR2 FQGTGA come from the germline V gene. Sequenced by immunoSEQ multiplex PCR; TCRdb stores in-frame clones only, minus some. Found here are 94,000 or so clones, 80% to 95% of them singletons; the top ten hold over 5.5%. The sequenced material came from CD8+ T cells sorted from blood. This receptor was obtained from a human donor in good health. The V call is TRBV7-3, the J call TRBJ2-2; no clear D gene. CDR3 amino acids: CASSLSLTGELFF. In nucleotides, the CDR3 is TGTGCCAGCAGCTTAAGTTTGACCGGGGAGCTGTTTTTT.